A selection of T cell receptor beta chains follows, all from one sample in a study of T-cell memory formation after mild COVID-19. Each CDR3 protein gets one entry after TCRdb re-called the 5' RACE reads with MiXCR. The profile shows around 340,000 distinct CDR3 sequences, 10% to 15% of them singletons. The sample comprised PBMCs or a T cell subset sorted from them (not recorded which). These receptors all come from a man aged 18 to 30 who had mild COVID-19 (a few samples of this study predate the infection). Cell type and time point are not known. CDR3s include the opening cysteine and the closing phenylalanine or tryptophan. D genes are given only for firm matches. Rows give clone size only sometimes, using once, few, many, or a class for an expanded clone.

abundance | j_gene | v_gene | d_gene | CDR3aa | CDR3nt
few | TRBJ2-7 | TRBV4-2 | TRBD2 | CASSQVALAIPGTKSYEQYF | TGTGCCAGCAGCCAAGTGGCCCTCGCGATCCCCGGGACTAAGTCCTACGAGCAGTACTTC
few | TRBJ1-1 | TRBV5-1 | NA | CASSLQGPTEAFF | TGCGCCAGCAGCTTACAGGGTCCCACTGAAGCTTTCTTT
NA | TRBJ1-2 | TRBV18 | NA | CASSIDRTVGYGYTF | TGTGCCAGCTCGATCGATCGGACAGTGGGCTATGGCTACACCTTC
NA | TRBJ2-7 | TRBV6-5 | NA | CASSSSQGSSEQYF | TGTGCCAGCAGCTCGTCGCAGGGCAGCTCGGAGCAGTACTTC
NA | TRBJ2-1 | TRBV6-5 | TRBD2 | CASSGTNLNEQFF | TGTGCCAGCAGCGGGACTAATCTAAATGAGCAGTTCTTC
NA | TRBJ2-5 | TRBV7-8 | TRBD2 | CASSHRLLAGEETQYF | TGTGCCAGCAGCCATCGTCTTCTAGCGGGGGAAGAGACCCAGTACTTC
few | TRBJ2-5 | TRBV20-1 | NA | CSARSVLRIQETQYF | TGCAGTGCTAGATCGGTGCTGAGGATCCAAGAGACCCAGTACTTC
few | TRBJ2-5 | TRBV28 | NA | CASSLSGLGGGETQYF | TGTGCCAGCAGTTTATCCGGGCTAGGAGGGGGAGAGACCCAGTACTTC
few | TRBJ2-2 | TRBV7-3 | NA | CASSPGQGELFF | TGTGCCAGCAGCCCTGGACAGGGGGAGCTGTTTTTT
NA | TRBJ1-2 | TRBV6-5 | NA | CASSYSRSSGYTF | TGTGCCAGCAGTTACTCGAGAAGTTCTGGCTACACCTTC
few | TRBJ2-7 | TRBV10-3 | NA | CAISLEERYEQYF | TGTGCCATCAGCTTAGAAGAGCGCTACGAGCAGTACTTC
few | TRBJ1-2 | TRBV5-1 | TRBD1 | CASSPFGGAGGNGYTF | TGCGCCAGCAGCCCCTTCGGCGGTGCAGGGGGCAATGGCTACACCTTC
few | TRBJ2-3 | TRBV6-2/TRBV6-3 | NA | CASSYSKGTEGADTQYF | TGTGCCAGCAGTTACTCGAAGGGGACCGAGGGGGCAGATACGCAGTATTTT
few | TRBJ1-2 | TRBV7-2 | TRBD1 | CASSLRGLYGYTF | TGTGCCAGCAGCTTAAGGGGGCTCTATGGCTACACCTTC
NA | TRBJ2-3 | TRBV5-1 | NA | CASSLARKSTDTQYF | TGCGCCAGCAGCTTGGCCAGGAAGAGCACAGATACGCAGTATTTT
few | TRBJ2-1 | TRBV12-3/TRBV12-4 | NA | CASRRHDSPLYNEQFF | TGTGCCAGCAGGCGTCACGACAGTCCTCTCTACAATGAGCAGTTCTTC
many | TRBJ2-5 | TRBV5-8 | NA | CASSLVGQETQYF | TGTGCCAGCAGCTTGGTGGGGCAAGAGACCCAGTACTTC
NA | TRBJ2-5 | TRBV6-5 | NA | CASSYGSHKETQYF | TGTGCCAGCAGTTACGGGTCACACAAAGAGACCCAGTACTTC
few | TRBJ2-1 | TRBV11-1 | NA | CASSLASDRTVAF | TGTGCCAGCAGCTTAGCGAGTGATAGGACAGTAGCCTTC
few | TRBJ2-1 | TRBV7-2 | TRBD2 | CASSATSGGYNEQFF | TGTGCCAGCAGCGCCACTAGCGGGGGTTACAATGAGCAGTTCTTC
NA | TRBJ2-1 | TRBV2 | NA | CASSRDWTVLDEQFF | TGTGCCAGCAGTCGTGACTGGACCGTTTTGGATGAGCAGTTCTTC
few | TRBJ2-5 | TRBV7-9 | TRBD2 | CASSRISRGGSETQYF | TGTGCCAGCTCCCGTATTAGTAGGGGAGGGTCAGAGACCCAGTACTTC
many | TRBJ2-3 | TRBV5-1 | TRBD2 | CASSLGLAGVSTDTQYF | TGCGCCAGCAGCTTGGGCCTAGCGGGGGTTAGCACAGATACGCAGTATTTT
NA | TRBJ2-6 | TRBV5-1 | NA | CASSLEVGISGANVLTF | TGCGCCAGCAGCTTGGAAGTGGGGATCTCTGGGGCCAACGTCCTGACTTTC
few | TRBJ2-2 | TRBV7-7 | NA | CASSFQGGGELFF | TGTGCCAGCAGCTTCCAGGGCGGCGGGGAGCTGTTTTTT
few | TRBJ2-3 | TRBV29-1 | NA | CSVARGGADTQYF | TGCAGCGTTGCTAGAGGGGGGGCAGATACGCAGTATTTT
NA | TRBJ2-3 | TRBV7-3 | TRBD1 | CASSLGTGPLGTDTQYF | TGTGCCAGCAGCTTAGGGACAGGCCCCCTGGGCACAGATACGCAGTATTTT
few | TRBJ2-5 | TRBV11-1 | NA | CASSLADWQNQETQYF | TGTGCCAGCAGCTTAGCGGATTGGCAGAACCAAGAGACCCAGTACTTC
NA | TRBJ2-5 | TRBV29-1 | NA | CSVEDGAETQYF | TGCAGCGTTGAGGACGGTGCGGAGACCCAGTACTTC
NA | TRBJ2-7 | TRBV7-9 | NA | CASSLARGPYEQYF | TGTGCCAGCAGCTTAGCCAGGGGACCCTACGAGCAGTACTTC
few | TRBJ2-3 | TRBV5-5 | NA | CASSLVVTGESFPYF | TGTGCCAGCAGCCTGGTCGTGACGGGGGAATCCTTTCCGTATTTT
once | TRBJ1-1 | TRBV12-3/TRBV12-4 | NA | CASSTTASNTEAFF | TGTGCCAGCAGTACGACAGCGTCGAACACTGAAGCTTTCTTT
many | TRBJ2-7 | TRBV27 | NA | CASSLGASYEQYF | TGTGCCAGCAGTTTGGGGGCGTCCTACGAGCAGTACTTC
NA | TRBJ2-7 | TRBV5-4 | NA | CASSLSGYYEQYF | TGTGCCAGCAGCTTGTCAGGGTACTACGAGCAGTACTTC
NA | TRBJ2-2 | TRBV18 | NA | CAGAADRSTGELFF | TGTGCCGGCGCTGCGGACAGAAGCACCGGGGAGCTGTTTTTT
few | TRBJ2-1 | TRBV6-2/TRBV6-3 | TRBD2 | CASGSWLAGGSSYNEQFF | TGTGCCAGTGGTTCTTGGTTAGCGGGGGGCAGCTCCTACAATGAGCAGTTCTTC
NA | TRBJ2-3 | TRBV4-1 | TRBD2 | CASSQISGGEPDTQYF | TGCGCCAGCAGCCAAATTAGCGGGGGGGAGCCAGATACGCAGTATTTT
NA | TRBJ2-2 | TRBV7-6 | TRBD1 | CASSQTGATGELFF | TGTGCCAGCAGCCAAACAGGGGCCACCGGGGAGCTGTTTTTT
NA | TRBJ2-3 | TRBV7-3 | TRBD2 | CASSKASRGGSDTQYF | TGTGCCAGCAGCAAGGCCTCGCGGGGGGGATCCGATACGCAGTATTTT
few | TRBJ2-6 | TRBV6-2/TRBV6-3 | NA | CASSYTGTNSGANVLTF | TGTGCCAGCAGTTATACAGGGACAAACTCTGGGGCCAACGTCCTGACTTTC
few | TRBJ2-3 | TRBV6-5 | TRBD2 | CASSPSGGLGDTQYF | TGTGCCAGCAGTCCTAGCGGGGGGTTGGGAGATACGCAGTATTTT
few | TRBJ1-4 | TRBV7-2 | NA | CASSLARGAVVGKLFF | TGTGCCAGCAGCTTAGCGCGGGGGGCCGTTGTTGGAAAACTGTTTTTT
few | TRBJ2-5 | TRBV6-5 | TRBD2 | CASSSHPSSGQQETQYF | TGTGCCAGCAGTTCCCACCCCTCTAGCGGGCAACAAGAGACCCAGTACTTC
few | TRBJ1-3 | TRBV7-2 | NA | CASSLSLNSGNTIYF | TGTGCCAGCAGCTTAAGTTTAAACTCTGGAAACACCATATATTTT
few | TRBJ1-1 | TRBV20-1 | NA | CSAREGAPNTEAFF | TGCAGTGCTAGAGAAGGTGCACCGAACACTGAAGCTTTCTTT
NA | TRBJ1-2 | TRBV5-1 | NA | CASSLESSAYGYTF | TGCGCCAGCAGCTTGGAGTCGTCAGCCTATGGCTACACCTTC